Sequencing of this T cell receptor beta chain was carried out in a study of human T cells and chemical hapten exposure. This clonotype was detected a few times. Its antigen is currently unknown. The sample's time point: patch test 1, 2 weeks after DPC sensitization. Stated treatment: therapeutic diphenylcyclopropenone sensitization with weekly scalp DPC. In every case, blood was obtained before the patch test was applied. TCRdb used MiXCR to reprocess the RACE reads, holding one entry per CDR3 protein. The sample has tens of thousands of distinct CDR3 sequences, roughly 10% seen once. Study-wide points: With regard to DPC sensitization, TCRs above 1 in 1000 frequency did not change.

This CDR3 has 14 residues. Germline V gene lookup returns CDR1 DFQATT and CDR2 SNEGSKA (reference sequence). V lost 3 bases to trimming and J lost 3 bases; unmatched junction nucleotides: 4. The rearrangement links TRBV20-1 to TRBJ1-5; 8 bases fit TRBD1. Material: whole blood, obtained in connection with sensitization to the hapten diphenylcyclopropenone (DPC). The TCR originated in a woman aged 45-60 years with alopecia areata. Some clones in this sample may be carry-over from other donors' samples. CDR3 DNA: TGCAGTGCTAGGACAGGGGAGGACAATCAGCCCCAGCATTTT. This translates into CSARTGEDNQPQHF.